Below are 9 T cell receptor beta chains sequenced from a single sample in a study of identical twins. TCRdb fed the 5' RACE reads into MiXCR, producing one record per CDR3 protein. The sample carries some 690,000 distinct CDR3 sequences, approximately 21% recorded once. These same records also appear under a second study, on T cells expressing NK-cell markers.

The material sequenced was PBMCs. All receptors derive from a woman aged 18-29 years in good health.

The V and J genes are TRBV7-6 and TRBJ2-7; no definite D call. This CDR3 has 15 residues. CDR1 and CDR2 from the germline V gene are SGHVS and FNYEAQ. V gave up 2 bases and J gave up 0 bases, with 11 bases separating them. This chain's CDR3 is CASSLNSQGSYEQYF. DNA for the CDR3: TGTGCCAGCAGCTTAAATAGCCAAGGCTCCTACGAGCAGTACTTC.

V and J are TRBV6-5 and TRBJ2-7; 11 bases map to TRBD2. The CDR3 sequence is 16 residues long. Germline-derived CDR1 and CDR2 are MNHEY and SVGAGI. With V trimmed by 2 bases and J by 3 bases, 6 bases remained unmatched. CDR3 loop: CASSYPGTSGLYEQYF. The DNA for the CDR3 is TGTGCCAGCAGTTACCCCGGGACTAGCGGCCTCTACGAGCAGTACTTC.

This rearrangement joins TRBV7-9 to TRBJ2-7, with D possibly TRBD2 on 5 matching bases. The CDR3 has 15 residues. Germline CDR1 SEHNR, CDR2 FQNEAQ (reference sequence). The V and J ends lost 0 bases and 5 bases respectively, with 14 bases between them. The CDR3 protein is CASSLAGGGSDEQYF. CDR3 DNA sequence: TGTGCCAGCAGCTTAGCGGGCGGCGGGTCCGACGAGCAGTACTTC. Full variable domain (remainder filled in from reference TRBV7-9 and TRBJ2-7): DTGVSQNPRHKITKRGQNVTFRCDPISEHNRLYWYRQTLGQGPEFLTYFQNEAQLEKSRLLSDRFSAERPKGSFSTLEIQRTEQGDSAMYLCASSLAGGGSDEQYFGPGTRLTVT.

This clonotype was seen a few times. The chain employs TRBV9 and TRBJ2-7; D unclear. The CDR3 runs to 15 residues. V gave up 0 bases and J gave up 2 bases, with 12 bases separating them. Germline lookup yields CDR1 SGDLS and CDR2 YYNGEE. The DNA for the CDR3 is TGTGCCAGCAGCGTAGAACCAGTTTCAACCTACGAGCAGTACTTC. As protein: CASSVEPVSTYEQYF. Combining the CDR3 with reference TRBV9 and TRBJ2-7 gives the whole variable domain DSGVTQTPKHLITATGQRVTLRCSPRSGDLSVYWYQQSLDQGLQFLIQYYNGEERAKGNILERFSAQQFPDLHSELNLSSLELGDSALYFCASSVEPVSTYEQYFGPGTRLTVT.

This clonotype is a singleton in its sample. The gene calls are TRBV6-4 and TRBJ1-1; TRBD1 agrees at 8 bases. J lost 4 bases, V lost 5 bases, and 9 bases had no gene match. CDR3 length equals 15 residues. Germline V gene lookup returns CDR1 MRHNA and CDR2 SNTAGT. DNA for the CDR3: TGTGCCAGCAGTCCTGACAGGGGCTCCGGCACTGAAGCTTTCTTT. Translating gives CASSPDRGSGTEAFF.

The chain couples TRBV25-1 to TRBJ2-3; no clear D gene. Germline CDR1 MGHDK, CDR2 SYGVNS. V lost 7 bases and J 2 bases, leaving 13 bases between the germline ends. The CDR3 is 14 amino acids. The CDR3 DNA is TGTGCCAGCATGGAGAGACGGTCCACAGATACGCAGTATTTT. Its protein is CASMERRSTDTQYF. Together with reference TRBV25-1 and TRBJ2-3, the CDR3 gives the full variable domain: EADIYQTPRYLVIGTGKKITLECSQTMGHDKMYWYQQDPGMELHLIHYSYGVNSTEKGDLSSESTVSRIRTEHFPLTLESARPSHTSQYLCASMERRSTDTQYFGPGTRLTVL.

This clonotype was counted at least ten times. The CDR3 here is CASSLLGDTEAFF. The CDR3 nucleotides read TGCGCCAGCAGCTTACTTGGGGACACTGAAGCTTTCTTT. V usage is TRBV5-1 and J usage is TRBJ1-1; D remains unclear. V dropped 2 bases and J dropped 3 bases, with 8 bases sitting between them. The germline V gene has CDR1 SGHRS and CDR2 YFSETQ. The CDR3 contains 13 residues.

This clonotype was observed a few times. Written as DNA, the CDR3 is TGCGCCAGCAGCTCGCGGGAGGGGCTGGATTCACCCCTCCACTTT. Its protein is CASSSREGLDSPLHF. The V call is TRBV5-1, the J call TRBJ1-6; D possibly corresponds to TRBD1 (5 bases). The CDR3 is made up of 15 amino acids. Trimming took off 3 bases at V and 8 bases at J, with 15 bases between the two ends. Germline loops: CDR1 SGHRS, CDR2 YFSETQ.

This chain connects TRBV15 to TRBJ2-2; unclear D gene. The V end lost 5 bases, the J end lost 7 bases, and 11 bases lay between the germline ends. CDR3 length: 13 residues. CDR1 LNHNV and CDR2 YYDKDF come from the germline V gene (reference sequence). CDR3 protein: CATSLNLGGELFF. The CDR3 DNA follows: TGTGCCACCAGCCTAAACCTAGGCGGGGAGCTGTTTTTT.